This TCR beta chain was identified in a study of follicular helper T cells after annual influenza vaccination. Study-level findings and limits: Each annual vaccination recalled recurring oligoclonal ICOS+CD38+ cTfh clonotypes.

Sequencing of TCRB used Survey level resolution. The data were produced by immunoSEQ multiplex PCR, yet TCRdb's version contains in-frame clones alone and is incomplete. This table holds around 10,000 clones, 70% to 85% found once. This clone was seen once. Its target is unknown. Described time point: 2014-2015 season, pre-vaccination. Community-dwelling subjects without influenza vaccination in the prior 6 months were enrolled. Per time point, about 40-110 mL of blood was sampled. The CDR3 covers 15 residues. The germline gives CDR1 SGHRS, CDR2 YFSETQ. After removal of 0 bases from V and 6 bases from J, the junction contained 5 bases not matched to a gene.

This sequence joins TRBV5-1 and TRBJ2-1; 8 bases agree with TRBD1. The sample was CXCR5- memory CD4+ T cells sorted from blood, taken on the day of influenza vaccination. This TCR was recovered from an adult who received the influenza vaccine. This chain's CDR3 is CASSLGQGALNEQFF. The CDR3 coding sequence is TGCGCCAGCAGCTTGGGGCAGGGGGCTCTCAATGAGCAGTTCTTC. Full variable domain (remainder filled in from reference TRBV5-1 and TRBJ2-1): KAGVTQTPRYLIKTRGQQVTLSCSPISGHRSVSWYQQTPGQGLQFLFEYFSETQRNKGNFPGRFSGRQFSNSRSEMNVSTLELGDSALYLCASSLGQGALNEQFFGPGTRLTVL.